This TCR beta chain was recovered during a study of T cell responses to AZD1222 COVID-19 vaccine. Some clones are missing from TCRdb's copy, which holds only in-frame ones; the method was immunoSEQ multiplex PCR. The sample lists around 150,000 clones, roughly 93% occurring once. Findings and caveats of the study: Following two doses of AZD1222, Spike-specific TCR breadth and depth rose. As reported, nearly half of all spike-specific TCRs target variant regions that are unmutated. There were repertoire samples only from the period after the peak T cell response. In a largely white British group with more females than males, clonal diversity was possibly underestimated.

This CDR3 has 12 amino acids. The ends lost 5 bases at V and 10 bases at J; junction bases unmatched: 4. Germline V gene sequence: CDR1 MNHEY, CDR2 SMNVEV (reference sequence). A remark on this clone: Its antigen is as yet unknown.

J is TRBJ2-7 and V is TRBV27; 11 nucleotides match TRBD1. The sample was peripheral blood, taken 28 days after the second AZD1222 dose. This TCR derives from an adult who received the AZD1222 COVID-19 vaccine. CDR3 sequence (DNA): TGTGCCAGCAGTACACGGACAGGGGGCCAGTACTTC. Translating it yields CASSTRTGGQYF.